The 30 T cell receptor beta chains below all came from one sample that was sequenced in a study of T cell repertoires in cytomegalovirus infection. TCRdb processed the reads anew with MiXCR; each CDR3 protein has one entry. The table lists roughly 800,000 distinct CDR3 sequences, approximately 32% of them singletons. Their antigens remain unidentified. The sequenced sample was cultured CD8+ T cells from PBMCs, obtained from culture after CMV antigen stimulation. These receptors came from a human donor in good health (CMV status not recorded). Some clones in this sample may be carry-over from other donors' samples.

The chain joins TRBV18 to TRBJ2-7; weak D call: TRBD1 (5 bases). This CDR3 comprises 16 residues. Trimming shortened V by 6 bases and J by 0 bases, and 18 bases separated the two germline ends. CDR1 and CDR2 (germline): KGHSH, LQKENI. In DNA, the CDR3 is TGTGCCAGCTCCCCAATGGGGCAGCAGATCTCCTACGAGCAGTACGTC. It is translated as CASSPMGQQISYEQYV.

This clonotype was seen many times. The rearrangement uses TRBV4-1 and TRBJ1-5, with D maybe TRBD1 (5 bases). Germline lookup yields CDR1 MGHRA and CDR2 YSYEKL. CDR3 length: 14 residues. With 1 base removed from V and 3 bases from J, the gap between germline ends came to 7 bases. CDR3 sequence reads: CASSQGDPNQPQHF. DNA for the CDR3: TGCGCCAGCAGCCAAGGGGACCCCAATCAGCCCCAGCATTTT.

In its sample, this clonotype was seen a few times. The gene calls are TRBV7-9 and TRBJ1-4; D is uncertain. CDR1 is SEHNR and CDR2 is FQNEAQ in the germline V gene (reference sequence). Trimming took off 5 bases at V and 4 bases at J, with 17 bases between the two ends. The CDR3 is 16 amino acids. CDR3: CASSPQARGFNEKLFF. The CDR3 bases are TGTGCCAGCAGCCCCCAGGCGCGAGGGTTTAATGAAAAACTGTTTTTT.

This clonotype was counted a few times. The chain is built from TRBV7-9 and TRBJ1-1; D not certain. V shed 0 bases and J shed 0 bases, with 5 bases lying between them. The germline gives CDR1 SEHNR, CDR2 FQNEAQ (reference sequence). The CDR3 has 14 residues. The CDR3 spells CASSLADLNTEAFF. CDR3 bases: TGTGCCAGCAGCTTAGCTGACTTGAACACTGAAGCTTTCTTT. Complete variable domain (other parts from reference TRBV7-9 and TRBJ1-1): DTGVSQNPRHKITKRGQNVTFRCDPISEHNRLYWYRQTLGQGPEFLTYFQNEAQLEKSRLLSDRFSAERPKGSFSTLEIQRTEQGDSAMYLCASSLADLNTEAFFGQGTRLTVV.

The J gene is TRBJ1-1, the V gene TRBV7-8, with D unresolved. The germline CDR1 and CDR2 sequences are SGHVS and FQNEAQ. V dropped 5 bases and J dropped 4 bases, with 11 bases sitting between them. This CDR3 has 13 amino acids. CDR3 region: CASSPSRGTEAFF. The CDR3 bases are TGTGCCAGCAGCCCCAGTCGAGGCACTGAAGCTTTCTTT.

The chain recombines TRBV9 with TRBJ1-5, with D hard to call. The ends were cut back, 0 bases at V and 2 bases at J, with 6 bases in the middle. The CDR3 has 14 amino acids. Per germline, CDR1 SGDLS and CDR2 YYNGEE. The CDR3 spells CASSVEGGNQPQHF. In DNA form, the CDR3 reads TGTGCCAGCAGCGTAGAAGGCGGCAATCAGCCCCAGCATTTT.

This clonotype was observed at least ten times. The chain has TRBV6-5 and TRBJ1-5, with 8 bases fitting TRBD1. The germline V gene has CDR1 MNHEY and CDR2 SVGAGI. The CDR3 length is 15 residues. V shed 6 bases, J shed 2 bases, and the junction held 6 bases outside the gene matches. The DNA of the CDR3 is TGTGCCAGCAGAGCAGGGGGCATGGGCAATCAGCCCCAGCATTTT. This translates into CASRAGGMGNQPQHF.

The CDR3 DNA reads as TGTGCCAGCAGTGAGGGGACAGGGAATAATTCACCCCTCCACTTT. Translation gives CASSEGTGNNSPLHF. The J gene is TRBJ1-6, the V gene TRBV6-1, with 9 bases aligning to TRBD1. In germline, CDR1 is MNHNS, CDR2 SASEGT. The CDR3 totals 15 residues. V lost 3 bases and J lost 5; bases outside the gene matches: 2.

The J gene is TRBJ2-7, the V gene TRBV7-6; TRBD1 aligns across 7 bases. In germline, CDR1 is SGHVS, CDR2 FNYEAQ. This CDR3 is 14 amino acids long. The trim removed 6 bases at V and 4 bases at J, leaving 9 bases unmatched. DNA of the CDR3: TGTGCCAGCAGTCACAGGGGCGAGAGGTACGAGCAGTACTTC. Translated, it gives CASSHRGERYEQYF.

This chain connects TRBV7-6 to TRBJ2-7, with no clear D. The CDR3 is made up of 14 amino acids. The germline CDR1 and CDR2 sequences are SGHVS and FNYEAQ. V lost 1 base and J 6 bases, leaving 13 bases between the germline ends. The CDR3 sequence: CASSLGTGTFEQYV. The CDR3 nucleotides read TGTGCCAGCAGCTTAGGGACCGGAACTTTCGAGCAGTACGTC.

In its sample, this clonotype was seen many times. This chain links TRBV7-9 with TRBJ1-2; D is perhaps TRBD1 (5 bases). V lost 5 bases to trimming and J lost 0 bases, with 16 bases between them. Germline V gene data show CDR1 as SEHNR and CDR2 as FQNEAQ (reference sequence). This CDR3 has 16 residues. The CDR3 sequence is CASSPKQVPPNYGYTF. The DNA for the CDR3 is TGTGCCAGCAGCCCCAAACAGGTCCCTCCTAACTATGGCTACACCTTC.

This clonotype was seen at least ten times. This chain connects TRBV7-2 to TRBJ2-3; the D is unclear. The germline V gene has CDR1 SGHTA and CDR2 FQGNSA. Trimming stripped 5 bases from V and 2 bases from J, with 17 bases between. This CDR3 has 16 residues. The CDR3 loop reads CASSRRIQPSTDTQYF. Written as DNA, the CDR3 is TGTGCCAGCAGCCGAAGAATCCAACCTTCCACAGATACGCAGTATTTT. The variable domain in full, with the rest retrieved from reference TRBV7-2 and TRBJ2-3, is GAGVSQSPSNKVTEKGKDVELRCDPISGHTALYWYRQSLGQGLEFLIYFQGNSAPDKSGLPSDRFSAERTGGSVSTLTIQRTQQEDSAVYLCASSRRIQPSTDTQYFGPGTRLTVL.

This clonotype has a single count. The CDR3 spells CSAQESQYSNQPQHF. CDR3 nucleotide sequence: TGCAGTGCTCAAGAGAGCCAATATAGCAATCAGCCCCAGCATTTT. The chain is built from TRBV20-1 and TRBJ1-5; D gene ambiguous. CDR1 DFQATT and CDR2 SNEGSKA come from the germline V gene (reference sequence). There are 15 residues in the CDR3. Trimming stripped 5 bases from V and 0 bases from J, with 14 bases between.

The chain carries TRBV7-8 and TRBJ2-3; D is possibly TRBD1 or TRBD2 (6 bases each). Trimming removed 1 base at V and 2 bases at J, with 13 bases between. This CDR3 region has 16 residues. Germline V CDR1 and CDR2: SGHVS, FQNEAQ. DNA of the CDR3: TGTGCCAGCAGCTTAGATAGGAGGGGGGCCACAGATACGCAGTATTTT. Its protein product is CASSLDRRGATDTQYF.

The chain recombines TRBV7-2 with TRBJ2-2; 13 nucleotides match TRBD2. J gave up 3 bases and V 3 bases, and 4 bases lay outside the gene matches. This CDR3 spans 17 amino acids. Germline V gives CDR1 SGHTA, CDR2 FQGNSA. This CDR3 is CASSFGLAGAYTGELFF. The CDR3 nucleotides are TGTGCCAGCAGCTTCGGACTAGCGGGGGCCTACACCGGGGAGCTGTTTTTT.

This clonotype has more than one count but fewer than ten. The rearrangement links TRBV27 to TRBJ2-7; the match to TRBD1 covers 9 bases. The V gene's germline CDR1 is MNHEY and CDR2 SMNVEV (reference sequence). CDR3 length: 15 amino acids. V was clipped by 3 bases and J by 4 bases; unmatched bases: 7. The CDR3 DNA sequence: TGTGCCAGCAGTTTCACCGGGACAGGGCTGTACGAGCAGTACTTC. Translation: CASSFTGTGLYEQYF.

This clonotype occurred many times. The CDR3 region has the DNA TGTGCCAGCAGCTCCAACTATGGCTACACCTTC. Translated, it gives CASSSNYGYTF. The chain combines TRBV7-9 with TRBJ1-2, with D uncertain. The germline gives CDR1 SEHNR, CDR2 FQNEAQ (reference sequence). The CDR3 length is 11 residues. V lost 4 bases and J lost 2, with 2 bases in between.

V gene TRBV10-3 combines with J gene TRBJ2-7, with D tentatively TRBD2 (5 bases). Germline V gene data show CDR1 as ENHRY and CDR2 as SYGVKD. The CDR3 runs to 15 residues. CDR3 amino acids: CAIGESDLPGNEQYV. The CDR3 DNA is TGTGCCATCGGTGAGTCAGACCTCCCGGGGAACGAGCAGTACGTC.

V is TRBV12-3 or TRBV12-4 and J is TRBJ2-1; D gene uncertain. The CDR3 runs to 12 residues. Trimming cost V 5 bases and J 5 bases, with 7 bases left between them. CDR3 amino acids: CASSDRDNEQFF. CDR3 bases: TGTGCCAGCAGTGATCGGGACAATGAGCAGTTCTTC.

This clonotype was counted many times. The chain carries TRBV7-6 and TRBJ1-1; D call uncertain. Germline CDR1 reads SGHVS; CDR2 reads FNYEAQ. Trimming stripped 2 bases from V and 0 bases from J, with 10 bases between. The CDR3 totals 15 residues. CDR3 in DNA: TGTGCCAGCAGCTTAAGTCCCCGTTTGAACACTGAAGCTTTCTTT. It translates to CASSLSPRLNTEAFF. The whole variable domain, remainder taken from reference TRBV7-6 and TRBJ1-1, is GAGVSQSPRYKVTKRGQDVALRCDPISGHVSLYWYRQALGQGPEFLTYFNYEAQQDKSGLPNDRFSAERPEGSISTLTIQRTEQRDSAMYRCASSLSPRLNTEAFFGQGTRLTVV.

The chain uses TRBV12-5 and TRBJ2-1; D unclear. CDR3 size: 14 residues. Trimming stripped 1 base from V and 3 bases from J, with 7 bases between. CDR1 and CDR2 from the germline V gene are LGHNT and FRNRAP. This CDR3 reads CASGLGYNYNEQFF. The CDR3 DNA sequence: TGTGCTAGTGGTTTGGGGTATAACTACAATGAGCAGTTCTTC.

The chain has TRBV7-6 and TRBJ1-1, with D tentatively TRBD1 (6 bases). The length of the CDR3 is 16 residues. V lost 0 bases, J lost 7 bases, and 18 bases lay in between. Germline-derived CDR1 and CDR2 are SGHVS and FNYEAQ. As DNA, the CDR3 is TGTGCCAGCAGCTTAGCCACCTGGCAGGGGCAAGGTGAAGCTTTCTTT. Its protein is CASSLATWQGQGEAFF.

This chain links TRBV2 with TRBJ1-4, with D unresolved. Germline lookup yields CDR1 SNHLY and CDR2 FYNNEI. There are 14 residues in the CDR3. The V end was cut by 4 bases, the J end by 1 base, with 7 bases between. CDR3 sequence reads: CASSVVGTNEKLFF. The CDR3 DNA reads TGTGCCAGCAGTGTAGTAGGAACTAATGAAAAACTGTTTTTT.

V gene TRBV4-3 combines with J gene TRBJ1-2; D is perhaps TRBD1 (5 bases). The germline CDR1 and CDR2 sequences are LGHNA and YSLEER. The CDR3 loop spans 16 amino acids. The germline V and J ends were trimmed by 0 bases and 5 bases, with 16 bases remaining between them. The CDR3 loop is CASSQDLVGTPYGYTF. CDR3 coding DNA: TGCGCCAGCAGCCAAGATTTGGTCGGGACTCCTTATGGCTACACCTTC.

This clonotype was seen repeatedly, ten times or more. The chain joins TRBV7-8 to TRBJ2-7, with 9 bases fitting TRBD1. Germline-derived CDR1 and CDR2 are SGHVS and FQNEAQ. This CDR3 contains 15 residues. V trimming: 4 bases; J trimming: 3 bases; junction bases outside the gene matches: 7. The CDR3 DNA sequence: TGTGCCAGCAGCTCGGGACAGGGAGGAGTCTACGAGCAGTACGTC. It yields the protein CASSSGQGGVYEQYV.

CDR3 residues: CAISDVTEVYNEQFF. For the CDR3, the DNA is TGTGCCATCAGTGACGTGACAGAGGTATACAATGAGCAGTTCTTC. V is TRBV10-3 and J is TRBJ2-1; D is possibly TRBD1 (5 bases). Germline V gene data show CDR1 as ENHRY and CDR2 as SYGVKD. This CDR3 comprises 15 residues. V lost 3 bases and J lost 4, with 13 bases in between.

This chain uses TRBV11-2 with TRBJ1-1; D is unclear. In germline, CDR1 is SGHAT, CDR2 FQNNGV. The CDR3 loop spans 13 amino acids. The ends were cut back, 1 base at V and 7 bases at J, with 10 bases in the middle. CDR3 nucleotide sequence: TGTGCCAGCAGCTTAGGTACGGGTATTGAAGCTTTCTTT. Translated, it gives CASSLGTGIEAFF.

The rearrangement links TRBV27 to TRBJ1-1, with D unresolved. Germline V gives CDR1 MNHEY, CDR2 SMNVEV (reference sequence). The CDR3 has 13 amino acids. V was trimmed by 6 bases and J by 4 bases, leaving 12 bases between them. CDR3 nucleotide sequence: TGTGCCAGCAGCCACGACTTGGGCACTGAAGCTTTCTTT. Its protein is CASSHDLGTEAFF.

This sequence joins TRBV28 and TRBJ2-7; no reliable D call. Germline assignment: CDR1 MDHEN and CDR2 SYDVKM. V was clipped by 6 bases and J by 6 bases, with 21 bases between them. The CDR3 runs to 15 residues. CDR3 sequence (DNA): TGTGCCAGCAGCAAGGATACAACTTTACGAAGCGAGCAGTACGTC. This codes for CASSKDTTLRSEQYV.

This clonotype was seen a handful of times. V and J are TRBV5-4 and TRBJ2-7; D perhaps matches TRBD2 (6 bases). Trimming removed 4 bases from V and 0 bases from J, with 14 bases in between. Per the germline V gene, CDR1 is SGHNT and CDR2 is YYREEE (reference sequence). This CDR3 region has 15 residues. CDR3 protein: CASSLRRESSYEQYV. For the CDR3, the DNA is TGTGCCAGCAGCCTTCGACGGGAGAGCTCCTACGAGCAGTACGTC.